This TCR beta chain derives from a study of cytomegalovirus exposure and HLA in healthy donors. As for the study in general: Across 350 to 400 genotyped donors, 81% landed in the Caucasian-associated ancestry cluster. Study-wide results and limits: Researchers catalogued approximately 170 TCR beta chains as cytomegalovirus-associated.

In regard to this clone: Its specificity is not known.

PCR involved 60 Vbeta and 13 Jbeta primers. Sequencing was performed with immunoSEQ multiplex PCR; in TCRdb, only in-frame clones are kept and a portion is missing. The sample holds approximately 190,000 clones, about four fifths seen once. The V segment lost 0 bases and the J segment 3 bases; nucleotides outside the gene matches: 6. The CDR3 has 16 residues. Germline V gene data show CDR1 as SGDLS and CDR2 as YYNGEE. The sequenced sample consisted of PBMCs. The rearrangement uses TRBV9 and TRBJ2-1; 7 bases are a match to TRBD2. This sequence originates from a man between 40 and 49 years old in good health and CMV-seropositive. CDR3 sequence: CASSVALASGYNEQFF. The CDR3 DNA reads as TGTGCCAGCAGCGTAGCCTTGGCTAGCGGCTACAATGAGCAGTTCTTC.